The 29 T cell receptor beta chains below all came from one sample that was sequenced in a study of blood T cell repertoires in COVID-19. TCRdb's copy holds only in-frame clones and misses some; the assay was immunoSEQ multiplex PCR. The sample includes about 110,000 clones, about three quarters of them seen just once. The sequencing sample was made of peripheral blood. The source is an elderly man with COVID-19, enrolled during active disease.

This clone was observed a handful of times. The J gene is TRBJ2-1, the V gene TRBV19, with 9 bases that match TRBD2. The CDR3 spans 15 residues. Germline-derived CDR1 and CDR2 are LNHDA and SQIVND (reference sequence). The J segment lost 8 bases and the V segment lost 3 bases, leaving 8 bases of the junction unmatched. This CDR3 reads CASSMTGTSPDEQFF. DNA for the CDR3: TGTGCCAGTAGTATGACCGGGACTAGCCCAGATGAGCAGTTCTTC.

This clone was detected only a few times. CDR3 DNA: TGTGCCAGCAGTTACTGGGGGACAGAAGCTTTCTTT. This gives the protein CASSYWGTEAFF. V and J are TRBV6-2 or TRBV6-3 and TRBJ1-1; TRBD1 is a possible D gene (6 bases). CDR3 size: 12 residues. Germline-derived CDR1 and CDR2 are MNHEY and SVGEGT. V dropped 1 base and J dropped 8 bases, with 8 bases sitting between them.

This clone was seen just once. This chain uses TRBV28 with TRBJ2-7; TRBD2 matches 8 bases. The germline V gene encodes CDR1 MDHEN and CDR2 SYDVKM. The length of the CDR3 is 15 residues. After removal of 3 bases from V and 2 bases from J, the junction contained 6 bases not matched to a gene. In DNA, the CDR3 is TGTGCCAGCAGTTTGGGGACGGGGGGGACCTACGAGCAGTACTTC. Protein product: CASSLGTGGTYEQYF.

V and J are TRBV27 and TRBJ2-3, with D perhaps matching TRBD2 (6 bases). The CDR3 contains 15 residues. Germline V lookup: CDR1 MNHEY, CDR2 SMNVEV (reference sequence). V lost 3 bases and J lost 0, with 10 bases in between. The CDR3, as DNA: TGTGCCAGCAGTTTCTCGGCGGGGAGCACAGATACGCAGTATTTT. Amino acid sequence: CASSFSAGSTDTQYF.

The CDR3 DNA reads TGTGCCACCAGTGGGACGGGAGCTAACTATGGCTACACCTTC. Translating it yields CATSGTGANYGYTF. The chain uses TRBV24-1 and TRBJ1-2; D not certain. The germline CDR1 and CDR2 sequences are KGHDR and SFDVKD. V lost 5 bases to trimming and J lost 0 bases, with 9 bases between them. The CDR3 is made up of 14 amino acids.

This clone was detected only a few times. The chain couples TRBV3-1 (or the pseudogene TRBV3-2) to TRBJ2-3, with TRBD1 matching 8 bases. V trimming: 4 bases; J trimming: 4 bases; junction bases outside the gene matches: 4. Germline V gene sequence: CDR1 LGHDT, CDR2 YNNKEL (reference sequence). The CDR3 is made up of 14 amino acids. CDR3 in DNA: TGTGCCAGCAGCCCGACGACAGGGGCAGATACGCAGTATTTT. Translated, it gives CASSPTTGADTQYF.

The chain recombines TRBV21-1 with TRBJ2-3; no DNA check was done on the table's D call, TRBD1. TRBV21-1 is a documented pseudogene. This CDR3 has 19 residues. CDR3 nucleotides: TGTGCCAGCAGCCAATTCTTTTCCGGGACAGGGGGGCCCACAGATACGCAGTATTTT. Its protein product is CASSQFFSGTGGPTDTQYF.

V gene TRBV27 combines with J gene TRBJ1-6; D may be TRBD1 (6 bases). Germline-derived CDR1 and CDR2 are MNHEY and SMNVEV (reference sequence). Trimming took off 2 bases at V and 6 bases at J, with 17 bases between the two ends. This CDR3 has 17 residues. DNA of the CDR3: TGTGCCAGCAGTTTAATGGGGGCTACAGTATCTAATTCACCCCTCCACTTT. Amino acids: CASSLMGATVSNSPLHF.

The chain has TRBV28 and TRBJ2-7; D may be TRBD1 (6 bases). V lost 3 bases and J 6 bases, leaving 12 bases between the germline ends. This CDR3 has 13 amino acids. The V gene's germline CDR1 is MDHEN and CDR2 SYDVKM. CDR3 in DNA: TGTGCCAGCAGTTTTACAGGGTTAGGCGAGCAGTACTTC. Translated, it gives CASSFTGLGEQYF.

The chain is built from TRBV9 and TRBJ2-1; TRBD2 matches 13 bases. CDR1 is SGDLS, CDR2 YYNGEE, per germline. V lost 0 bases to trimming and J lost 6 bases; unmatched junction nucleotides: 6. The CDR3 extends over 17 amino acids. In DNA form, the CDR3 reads TGTGCCAGCAGCGTAGCTGTCGGGACTAGCGGGACCAATGAGCAGTTCTTC. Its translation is CASSVAVGTSGTNEQFF.

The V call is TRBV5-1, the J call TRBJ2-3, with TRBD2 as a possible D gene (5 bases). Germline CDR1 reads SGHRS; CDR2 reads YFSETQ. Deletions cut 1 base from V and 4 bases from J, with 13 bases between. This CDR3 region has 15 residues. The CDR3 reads CASSLFESGADTQYF. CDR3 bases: TGCGCCAGCAGCTTGTTTGAGTCCGGGGCAGATACGCAGTATTTT.

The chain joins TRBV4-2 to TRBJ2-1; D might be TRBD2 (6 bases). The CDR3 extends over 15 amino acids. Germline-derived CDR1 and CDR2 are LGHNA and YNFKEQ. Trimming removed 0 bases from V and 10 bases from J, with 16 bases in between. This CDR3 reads CASSQETGRGWEQFF. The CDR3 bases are TGTGCCAGCAGCCAAGAGACCGGGCGGGGATGGGAGCAGTTCTTC.

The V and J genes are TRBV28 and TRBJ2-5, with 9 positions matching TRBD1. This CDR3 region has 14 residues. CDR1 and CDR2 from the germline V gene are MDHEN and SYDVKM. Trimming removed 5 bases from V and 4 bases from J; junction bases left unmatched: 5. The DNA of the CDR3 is TGTGCCAGCAGTCCGACAGGGGGGGTAGAGACCCAGTACTTC. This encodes CASSPTGGVETQYF.

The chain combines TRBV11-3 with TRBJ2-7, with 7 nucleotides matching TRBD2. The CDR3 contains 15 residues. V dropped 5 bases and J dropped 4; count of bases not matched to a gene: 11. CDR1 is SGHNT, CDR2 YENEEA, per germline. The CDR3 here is CASSEGLAEDYEQYF. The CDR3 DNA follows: TGTGCCAGCAGCGAAGGGCTAGCGGAAGATTACGAGCAGTACTTC. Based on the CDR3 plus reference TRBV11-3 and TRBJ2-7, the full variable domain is EAGVVQSPRYKIIEKKQPVAFWCNPISGHNTLYWYLQNLGQGPELLIRYENEEAVDDSQLPKDRFSAERLKGVDSTLKIQPAELGDSAVYLCASSEGLAEDYEQYFGPGTRLTVT.

The CDR3 DNA reads as TGTGCCAGCAGTTTATCTGCAGGGGGCATCACTGAAGCTTTCTTT. Translated, it gives CASSLSAGGITEAFF. The rearrangement links TRBV28 to TRBJ1-1; 8 bases are a match to TRBD1. V lost 1 base and J lost 4; bases outside the gene matches: 5. There are 15 residues in the CDR3. The V gene's germline CDR1 is MDHEN and CDR2 SYDVKM.

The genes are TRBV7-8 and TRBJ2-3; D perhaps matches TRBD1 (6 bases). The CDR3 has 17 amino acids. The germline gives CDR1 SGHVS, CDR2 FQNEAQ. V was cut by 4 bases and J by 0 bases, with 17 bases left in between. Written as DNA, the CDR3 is TGTGCCAGCAGCTCTCAACTCCAGGGGTTCAGCACAGATACGCAGTATTTT. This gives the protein CASSSQLQGFSTDTQYF.

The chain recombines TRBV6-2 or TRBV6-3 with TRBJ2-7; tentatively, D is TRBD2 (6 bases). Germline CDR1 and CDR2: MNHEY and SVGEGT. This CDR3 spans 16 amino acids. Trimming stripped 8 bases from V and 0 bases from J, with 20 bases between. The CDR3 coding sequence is TGTGCCAGCCGCCTCGGGGGTGTTGCAAGCTCCTACGAGCAGTACTTC. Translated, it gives CASRLGGVASSYEQYF.

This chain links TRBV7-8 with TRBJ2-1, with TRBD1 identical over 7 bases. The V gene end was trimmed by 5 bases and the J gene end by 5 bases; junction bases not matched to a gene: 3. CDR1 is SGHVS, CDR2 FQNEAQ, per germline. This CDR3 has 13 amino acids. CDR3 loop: CASSITGDNEQFF. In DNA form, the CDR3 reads TGTGCCAGCAGCATCACAGGGGACAATGAGCAGTTCTTC.

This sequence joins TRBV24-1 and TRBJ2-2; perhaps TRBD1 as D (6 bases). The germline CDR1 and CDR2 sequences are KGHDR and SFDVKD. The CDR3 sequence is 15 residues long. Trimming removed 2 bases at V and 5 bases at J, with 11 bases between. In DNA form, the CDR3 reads TGTGCCACCAGTGATTGGCAGGGGAAGACCGGGGAGCTGTTTTTT. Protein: CATSDWQGKTGELFF.

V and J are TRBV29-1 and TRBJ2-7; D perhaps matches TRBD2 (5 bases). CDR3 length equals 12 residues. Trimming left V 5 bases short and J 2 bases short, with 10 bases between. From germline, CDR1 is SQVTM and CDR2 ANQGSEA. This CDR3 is CSVKRSAYEQYF. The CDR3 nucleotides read TGCAGCGTTAAGCGGTCAGCCTACGAGCAGTACTTC.

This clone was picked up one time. The CDR3 here is CASSTQGTDTQYF. The CDR3, as DNA: TGCGCCAGCAGCACCCAGGGGACAGATACGCAGTATTTT. The chain uses TRBV5-1 and TRBJ2-3; maybe TRBD1 (6 bases). Trimming stripped 4 bases from V and 3 bases from J, with 9 bases between. The CDR3 sequence is 13 residues long. Germline V lookup: CDR1 SGHRS, CDR2 YFSETQ.

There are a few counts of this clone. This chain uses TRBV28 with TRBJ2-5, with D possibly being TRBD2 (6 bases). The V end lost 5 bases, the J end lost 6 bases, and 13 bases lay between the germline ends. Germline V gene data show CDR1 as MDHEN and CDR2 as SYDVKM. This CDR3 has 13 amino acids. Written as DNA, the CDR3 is TGTGCCAGCAGTGGGAGGACGGGGAAGACCCAGTACTTC. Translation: CASSGRTGKTQYF.

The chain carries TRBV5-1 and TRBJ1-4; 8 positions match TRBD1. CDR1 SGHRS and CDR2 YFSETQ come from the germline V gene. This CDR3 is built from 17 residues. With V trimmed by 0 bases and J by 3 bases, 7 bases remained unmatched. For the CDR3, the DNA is TGCGCCAGCAGCTTGGAGCCCCCGGGACAGGCTAATGAAAAACTGTTTTTT. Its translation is CASSLEPPGQANEKLFF.

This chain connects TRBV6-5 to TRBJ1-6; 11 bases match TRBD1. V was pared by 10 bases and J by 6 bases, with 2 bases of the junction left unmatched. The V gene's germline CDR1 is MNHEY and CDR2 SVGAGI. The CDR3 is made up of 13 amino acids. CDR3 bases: TGTGCCACCGGGACAGGGGGTAATTCACCCCTCCACTTT. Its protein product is CATGTGGNSPLHF.

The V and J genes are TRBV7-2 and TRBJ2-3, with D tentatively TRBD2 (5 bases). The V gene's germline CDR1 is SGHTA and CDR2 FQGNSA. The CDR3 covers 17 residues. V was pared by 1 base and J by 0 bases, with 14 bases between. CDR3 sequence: CASSLGITRISTDTQYF. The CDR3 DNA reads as TGTGCCAGCAGCTTAGGGATCACTAGGATCAGCACAGATACGCAGTATTTT.

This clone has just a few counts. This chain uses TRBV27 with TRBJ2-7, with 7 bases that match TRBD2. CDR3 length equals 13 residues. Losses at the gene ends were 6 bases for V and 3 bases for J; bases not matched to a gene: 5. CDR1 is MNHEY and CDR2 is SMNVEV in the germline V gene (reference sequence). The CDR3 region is CASSDRGGYEQYF. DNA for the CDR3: TGTGCCAGCAGCGACCGCGGGGGCTACGAGCAGTACTTC.

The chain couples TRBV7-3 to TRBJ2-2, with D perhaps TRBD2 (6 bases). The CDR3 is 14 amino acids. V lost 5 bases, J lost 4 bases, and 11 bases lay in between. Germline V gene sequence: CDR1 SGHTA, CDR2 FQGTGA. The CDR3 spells CASSQVAVTGELFF. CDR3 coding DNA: TGTGCCAGCAGCCAAGTAGCGGTCACCGGGGAGCTGTTTTTT.

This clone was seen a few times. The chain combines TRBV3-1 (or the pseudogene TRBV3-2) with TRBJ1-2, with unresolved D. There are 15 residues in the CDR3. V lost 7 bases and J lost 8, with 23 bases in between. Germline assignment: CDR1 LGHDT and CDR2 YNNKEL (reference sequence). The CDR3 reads CASTTIPPVRGGYTF. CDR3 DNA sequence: TGTGCCAGCACTACAATCCCCCCTGTCCGCGGAGGCTACACCTTC.

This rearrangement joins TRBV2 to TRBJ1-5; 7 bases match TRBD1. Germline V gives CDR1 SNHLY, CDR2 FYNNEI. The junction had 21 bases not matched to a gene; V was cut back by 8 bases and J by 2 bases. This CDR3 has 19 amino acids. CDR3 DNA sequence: TGTGCCAGCTCCCTTAGGAGACAGGGATGGGGTAAGGGCAATCAGCCCCAGCATTTT. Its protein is CASSLRRQGWGKGNQPQHF.